The clone carrying this TCR beta chain was recorded only once. Antigen unknown. V lost 0 bases, J lost 8 bases, and 19 bases lay in between. Germline assignment: CDR1 LGHNA and CDR2 YSLEER. CDR3 length equals 16 residues. The entry originates in a study of beta chain features in type 1 diabetes. Whole-study context: Examination spanned around 100,000,000 sorted cells from all samples. Points from the study as a whole: The VDJ junctions of type 1 diabetes patients carried fewer insertions and more deletions. Researchers cautioned that cDNA sequencing could over-represent cells with high TCR expression.

The isolated RNA, all of it, was reverse transcribed, so expressed TCRB transcripts were what got sequenced. Sequencing was performed with immunoSEQ multiplex PCR; in TCRdb, only in-frame clones are kept and a portion is missing. The sample yields some 220,000 clones, 11% seen once. The clonotype originates from a man younger than 35 in good health. The rearrangement joins TRBV4-3 to TRBJ1-2; D gene ambiguous. Sample: central memory CD4+ T cells from blood. The CDR3 DNA follows: TGCGCCAGCAGCCAAGAACAGCCAGCCACCCGTGGGGGCTACACCTTC. This sequence encodes CASSQEQPATRGGYTF.